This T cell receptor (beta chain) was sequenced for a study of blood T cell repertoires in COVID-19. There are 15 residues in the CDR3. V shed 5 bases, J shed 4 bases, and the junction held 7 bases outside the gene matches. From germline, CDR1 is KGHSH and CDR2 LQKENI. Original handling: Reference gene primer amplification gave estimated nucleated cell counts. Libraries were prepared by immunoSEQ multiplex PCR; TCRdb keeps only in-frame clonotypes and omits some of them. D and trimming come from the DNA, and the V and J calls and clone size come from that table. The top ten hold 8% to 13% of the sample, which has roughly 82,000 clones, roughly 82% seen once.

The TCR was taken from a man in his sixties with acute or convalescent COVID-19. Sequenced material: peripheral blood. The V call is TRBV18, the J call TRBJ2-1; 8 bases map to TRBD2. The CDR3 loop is CASSDGRGAYNEQFF. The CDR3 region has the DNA TGTGCCAGCTCAGACGGGAGGGGCGCTTACAATGAGCAGTTCTTC.